This T cell receptor (beta chain) was captured in a study of T cell responses to AZD1222 COVID-19 vaccine. The method was immunoSEQ multiplex PCR; TCRdb's version includes in-frame clones alone and lacks a portion of them. The repertoire holds some 250,000 clones, with almost 95% as singletons. This clonotype was obtained from an adult who received the AZD1222 COVID-19 vaccine. Material: peripheral blood, obtained 28 days after the second AZD1222 dose.

The CDR3 reads CASSTAGYNEQFF. The CDR3 nucleotides read TGTGCCAGCAGCACAGCAGGATACAATGAGCAGTTCTTC. This rearrangement joins TRBV2 to TRBJ2-1, with D unresolved. The V and J ends lost 6 bases and 4 bases respectively, with 10 bases between them. This CDR3 has 13 residues. Germline CDR1 and CDR2: SNHLY and FYNNEI. The full variable domain, rest sourced from reference TRBV2 and TRBJ2-1, is EPEVTQTPSHQVTQMGQEVILRCVPISNHLYFYWYRQILGQKVEFLVSFYNNEISEKSEIFDDQFSVERPDGSNFTLKIRSTKLEDSAMYFCASSTAGYNEQFFGPGTRLTVL.